These 27 T cell receptor beta chains share one sample of origin, sequenced in a study of blood T cell repertoires in COVID-19. Data came from immunoSEQ multiplex PCR; TCRdb stores just in-frame clones and leaves some out. The table has 74,000 or so clones, roughly 89% seen once. Sequencing used peripheral blood. The receptors here all came from a man aged 50 to 59 with active COVID-19.

The rearrangement uses TRBV5-4 and TRBJ2-7, with 7 bases aligning to TRBD1. Trimming at V came to 0 bases and at J to 6 bases, leaving 3 bases not matched to a gene. The germline CDR1 and CDR2 sequences are SGHNT and YYREEE (reference sequence). The CDR3 loop spans 13 amino acids. CDR3: CASSLGQGVEQYF. The DNA for the CDR3 is TGTGCCAGCAGCTTGGGACAGGGTGTCGAGCAGTACTTC.

This chain uses TRBV4-1 with TRBJ1-2; 7 bases fit TRBD1. Looked up from germline, CDR1 is MGHRA and CDR2 is YSYEKL. The CDR3 covers 15 residues. V lost 4 bases, J lost 3 bases, and 8 bases stayed unmatched. CDR3 in amino acids: CASSLPDRDHYGYTF. The DNA of the CDR3 is TGCGCCAGCAGCCTCCCAGACAGGGATCACTATGGCTACACCTTC.

The DNA for the CDR3 is TGTGCCAGCAGCCCTCGTAGGGCCACAGGTCCCTCTGGAAACACCATATATTTT. Its translation: CASSPRRATGPSGNTIYF. The chain combines TRBV3-1 (or the pseudogene TRBV3-2) with TRBJ1-3; a weak D match, TRBD1 (5 bases). This CDR3 has 18 residues. Trimming cost V 4 bases and J 0 bases, with 19 bases left between them. The germline gives CDR1 LGHDT, CDR2 YNNKEL (reference sequence).

This sequence joins TRBV9 and TRBJ1-1; D remains unclear. V was trimmed by 4 bases and J by 0 bases, leaving 16 bases between them. The CDR3 totals 16 residues. Germline V gene lookup returns CDR1 SGDLS and CDR2 YYNGEE. Written as DNA, the CDR3 is TGTGCCAGCAGCAGGGAGAGGAGACTTATGAACACTGAAGCTTTCTTT. This codes for CASSRERRLMNTEAFF. Full variable domain (remainder filled in from reference TRBV9 and TRBJ1-1): DSGVTQTPKHLITATGQRVTLRCSPRSGDLSVYWYQQSLDQGLQFLIQYYNGEERAKGNILERFSAQQFPDLHSELNLSSLELGDSALYFCASSRERRLMNTEAFFGQGTRLTVV.

The V gene is TRBV12-3 or TRBV12-4, the J gene TRBJ1-1; D remains unclear. The CDR3 spans 12 residues. V dropped 5 bases and J dropped 1 base, with 5 bases sitting between them. The CDR3 DNA follows: TGTGCCAGCAGTCGCGGGAACACTGAAGCTTTCTTT. Translating it yields CASSRGNTEAFF.

The V and J genes are TRBV18 and TRBJ1-6; 7 bases match TRBD1. The germline gives CDR1 KGHSH, CDR2 LQKENI. J lost 2 bases, V lost 4 bases, and 8 bases had no gene match. This CDR3 is 17 amino acids long. CDR3 nucleotides: TGTGCCAGCTCACAGCGGACAGGTGGGCCCTATAATTCACCCCTCCACTTT. Its translation is CASSQRTGGPYNSPLHF.

The CDR3 nucleotides are TGTGCCAGCAGCTTATGGGACAGGTCGATTTACTACGAGCAGTACTTC. Protein: CASSLWDRSIYYEQYF. The chain is built from TRBV7-3 and TRBJ2-7; 8 bases are shared with TRBD1. The CDR3 consists of 16 residues. Germline CDR1 reads SGHTA; CDR2 reads FQGTGA. Unmatched junction bases numbered 9, after V lost 2 bases and J lost 3 bases.

The chain links TRBV29-1 to TRBJ1-1; a weak D match, TRBD1 (5 bases). Trimming removed 4 bases from V and 0 bases from J, with 18 bases in between. Germline V lookup: CDR1 SQVTM, CDR2 ANQGSEA. The CDR3 covers 16 residues. The CDR3 spells CSVVVGWGVMNTEAFF. CDR3 coding DNA: TGCAGCGTTGTCGTCGGTTGGGGGGTGATGAACACTGAAGCTTTCTTT. Full variable domain (outside the CDR3, taken from reference TRBV29-1 and TRBJ1-1): SAVISQKPSRDICQRGTSLTIQCQVDSQVTMMFWYRQQPGQSLTLIATANQGSEATYESGFVIDKFPISRPNLTFSTLTVSNMSPEDSSIYLCSVVVGWGVMNTEAFFGQGTRLTVV.

V gene TRBV20-1 combines with J gene TRBJ1-1; D is unclear. Between the trimmed V and J ends, which lost 5 bases and 7 bases, there was a span of 8 bases. The CDR3 totals 10 residues. The germline V gene encodes CDR1 DFQATT and CDR2 SNEGSKA (reference sequence). Here the CDR3 DNA reads TGCAGTGCTGGCCGGGGTGAAGCTTTCTTT. Translating it yields CSAGRGEAFF.

The chain joins TRBV2 to TRBJ2-7; perhaps TRBD1 as D (5 bases). Trimming removed 3 bases from V and 6 bases from J, with 12 bases in between. This CDR3 contains 13 residues. In germline, CDR1 is SNHLY, CDR2 FYNNEI. DNA for the CDR3: TGTGCCAGCAGTGACAGGCAGGGCTCCGAGCAGTACTTC. It yields the protein CASSDRQGSEQYF. Combining the CDR3 with reference TRBV2 and TRBJ2-7 gives the whole variable domain EPEVTQTPSHQVTQMGQEVILRCVPISNHLYFYWYRQILGQKVEFLVSFYNNEISEKSEIFDDQFSVERPDGSNFTLKIRSTKLEDSAMYFCASSDRQGSEQYFGPGTRLTVT.

The chain links TRBV7-9 to TRBJ2-7; D is unresolved. V shed 3 bases and J shed 3 bases, with 6 bases lying between them. This CDR3 has 12 residues. Germline V CDR1 and CDR2: SEHNR, FQNEAQ (reference sequence). For the CDR3, the DNA is TGTGCCAGCAGCTTTAGACTCTACGAGCAGTACTTC. Translated, it gives CASSFRLYEQYF.

This clone was counted a single time. The rearrangement uses TRBV27 and TRBJ1-2, with 8 bases matching TRBD1. The CDR3 is 15 amino acids. Germline V gene sequence: CDR1 MNHEY, CDR2 SMNVEV (reference sequence). The junction had 9 bases not matched to a gene; V was cut back by 5 bases and J by 4 bases. CDR3 loop: CASSTWTGTVYGYTF. Written as DNA, the CDR3 is TGTGCCAGCAGTACATGGACAGGGACGGTCTATGGCTACACCTTC.

V usage is TRBV6-5 and J usage is TRBJ1-5, with a possible D match to TRBD1 (5 bases). The CDR3 has 13 amino acids. V shed 7 bases and J shed 0 bases, with 7 bases lying between them. Looked up from germline, CDR1 is MNHEY and CDR2 is SVGAGI. The CDR3: CASKQVSNQPQHF. The CDR3 DNA sequence: TGTGCCAGCAAACAGGTTAGCAATCAGCCCCAGCATTTT.

This CDR3 reads CASSLVGRGKNIQYF. CDR3 sequence (DNA): TGTGCCAGCAGCTTGGTCGGCAGGGGCAAAAACATTCAGTACTTC. The chain links TRBV5-5 to TRBJ2-4; the D gene is possibly TRBD1 (6 bases). CDR1 is SGHKS and CDR2 is YYEKEE in the germline V gene (reference sequence). Trimming removed 0 bases from V and 3 bases from J, with 10 bases in between. The CDR3 covers 15 residues.

The genes are TRBV5-8 and TRBJ1-1, with 7 positions matching TRBD1. Germline-derived CDR1 and CDR2 are SGHTS and YDEGEE. The CDR3 runs to 14 residues. With V trimmed by 4 bases and J by 11 bases, 14 bases remained unmatched. As DNA, the CDR3 is TGTGCCAGCAGCCCGGGGGTACCCCTCAGGGGGGCTTTCTTT. It yields the protein CASSPGVPLRGAFF. The full variable domain, its missing parts supplied by reference TRBV5-8 and TRBJ1-1, is EAGVTQSPTHLIKTRGQQATLRCSPISGHTSVYWYQQALGLGLQFLLWYDEGEERNRGNFPPRFSGRQFPNYSSELNVNALELEDSALYLCASSPGVPLRGAFFGQGTRLTVV.

CDR3 sequence reads: CASKGTYTSDQPQHF. CDR3 nucleotides: TGTGCCAGCAAAGGGACATACACCTCCGATCAGCCCCAGCATTTT. The genes are TRBV19 and TRBJ1-5, with D tentatively TRBD1 (6 bases). The CDR3 runs to 15 residues. The V and J ends lost 9 bases and 5 bases respectively, with 20 bases between them. The germline V gene has CDR1 LNHDA and CDR2 SQIVND (reference sequence).

V usage is TRBV2 and J usage is TRBJ1-4; D perhaps matches TRBD1 (5 bases). The V and J ends lost 5 bases and 6 bases respectively, with 13 bases between them. Germline V lookup: CDR1 SNHLY, CDR2 FYNNEI. The CDR3 spans 14 residues. CDR3 DNA: TGTGCCAGCAGTAGACAGCCGCAGTATGAAAAACTGTTTTTT. This encodes CASSRQPQYEKLFF.

J is TRBJ2-4 and V is TRBV5-5; the D gene is possibly TRBD1 (5 bases). The V end lost 4 bases, the J end lost 0 bases, and 17 bases lay between the germline ends. The CDR3 is 17 residues long. Germline lookup yields CDR1 SGHKS and CDR2 YYEKEE (reference sequence). The CDR3: CASSTRQSTLAKNIQYF. The CDR3 DNA is TGTGCCAGCAGCACACGACAGAGTACCCTAGCCAAAAACATTCAGTACTTC. The full variable domain, in which reference TRBV5-5 and TRBJ2-4 provide the parts outside the CDR3, is DAGVTQSPTHLIKTRGQQVTLRCSPISGHKSVSWYQQVLGQGPQFIFQYYEKEERGRGNFPDRFSARQFPNYSSELNVNALLLGDSALYLCASSTRQSTLAKNIQYFGAGTRLSVL.

CDR3 in DNA: TGTGCCATCAGGAAAACTTCTAATCCAACCCGAGACAATGAGCAGTTCTTC. Amino acids: CAIRKTSNPTRDNEQFF. V is TRBV10-3 and J is TRBJ2-1; D unresolved. The CDR3 has 17 residues. V was clipped by 6 bases and J by 5 bases, with 23 bases between them. Germline CDR1 reads ENHRY; CDR2 reads SYGVKD.

The gene calls are TRBV13 and TRBJ2-1; 9 bases align to TRBD2. The CDR3 length is 16 residues. Germline V gene data show CDR1 as PRHDT and CDR2 as FYEKMQ (reference sequence). The ends lost 7 bases at V and 3 bases at J; junction bases unmatched: 10. Written as DNA, the CDR3 is TGTGCCAGCATCGAGAGGGGACTAGCAAGCTACAATGAGCAGTTCTTC. Protein product: CASIERGLASYNEQFF. Full variable domain (missing parts from reference TRBV13 and TRBJ2-1): AAGVIQSPRHLIKEKRETATLKCYPIPRHDTVYWYQQGPGQDPQFLISFYEKMQSDKGSIPDRFSAQQFSDYHSELNMSSLELGDSALYFCASIERGLASYNEQFFGPGTRLTVL.

The V gene is TRBV4-2, the J gene TRBJ2-1; 9 bases line up with TRBD1. The CDR3 sequence is 16 residues long. In germline, CDR1 is LGHNA, CDR2 YNFKEQ. Trimming at V came to 1 base and at J to 1 base, leaving 2 bases not matched to a gene. The CDR3 DNA follows: TGTGCCAGCAGCCAAGCAGACAGGGGGTCCTACAATGAGCAGTTCTTC. Encoded protein: CASSQADRGSYNEQFF.

This clone appeared a single time. The chain joins TRBV19 to TRBJ1-2; D gene unclear. The CDR3 is 12 residues long. Trimming took off 6 bases at V and 3 bases at J, with 8 bases between the two ends. Germline loops: CDR1 LNHDA, CDR2 SQIVND (reference sequence). The CDR3 sequence: CASSPDYYGYTF. CDR3 in DNA: TGTGCCAGTAGCCCGGACTACTATGGCTACACCTTC.

J is TRBJ1-3 and V is TRBV2; possible D gene TRBD1, 5 bases. Trimming cost V 5 bases and J 4 bases, with 15 bases left between them. Germline V gene sequence: CDR1 SNHLY, CDR2 FYNNEI. The CDR3 consists of 15 residues. Here the CDR3 DNA reads TGTGCCAGCAGTTATACCGGCGGGACGGGAAACACCATATATTTT. Translating gives CASSYTGGTGNTIYF.

The rearrangement links TRBV4-1 to TRBJ1-6; 9 nucleotides agree with TRBD1. The CDR3 is made up of 15 amino acids. Looked up from germline, CDR1 is MGHRA and CDR2 is YSYEKL. The trim removed 3 bases at V and 13 bases at J, leaving 10 bases unmatched. The CDR3, as DNA: TGCGCCAGCAGCCAGGAGGGGACAGGGTGGTTCCCCCTCCACTTT. It codes for CASSQEGTGWFPLHF.

This sequence joins TRBV4-3 and TRBJ2-7; tentatively, D is TRBD1 (6 bases). The V end lost 0 bases, the J end lost 6 bases, and 21 bases lay between the germline ends. The CDR3 spans 17 residues. Germline V gene data show CDR1 as LGHNA and CDR2 as YSLEER. The CDR3 spells CASSQDAPGAASGEQYF. CDR3 in DNA: TGCGCCAGCAGCCAAGATGCCCCAGGGGCAGCCTCGGGCGAGCAGTACTTC.

The rearrangement uses TRBV18 and TRBJ2-7, with a tentative D call TRBD1 (6 bases). The germline V and J ends were trimmed by 8 bases and 3 bases, with 11 bases remaining between them. This CDR3 comprises 12 residues. In germline, CDR1 is KGHSH, CDR2 LQKENI. The CDR3 DNA is TGTGCCAGCCAACCGGACAGCTACGAGCAGTACTTC. Protein product: CASQPDSYEQYF. The complete variable domain, with remaining parts taken from reference TRBV18 and TRBJ2-7, reads NAGVMQNPRHLVRRRGQEARLRCSPMKGHSHVYWYRQLPEEGLKFMVYLQKENIIDESGMPKERFSAEFPKEGPSILRIQQVVRGDSAAYFCASQPDSYEQYFGPGTRLTVT.

The V call is TRBV4-1, the J call TRBJ1-6, with 8 positions matching TRBD1. CDR1 MGHRA and CDR2 YSYEKL come from the germline V gene. The CDR3 is 17 residues long. V was clipped by 1 base and J by 10 bases; unmatched bases: 12. CDR3 sequence (DNA): TGCGCCAGCAGCCAAGGGGGGCCTTCGACAGGGGCCTCACCCCTCCACTTT. Translating gives CASSQGGPSTGASPLHF.